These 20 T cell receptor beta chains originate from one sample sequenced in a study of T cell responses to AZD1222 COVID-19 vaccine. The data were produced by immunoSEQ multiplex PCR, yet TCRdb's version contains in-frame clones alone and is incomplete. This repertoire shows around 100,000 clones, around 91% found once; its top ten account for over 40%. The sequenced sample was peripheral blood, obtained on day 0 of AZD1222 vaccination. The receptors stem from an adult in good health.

The DNA for the CDR3 is TGTGCCAGCAGCTTAGGACAGGGTAGCACAGATACGCAGTATTTT. Residues: CASSLGQGSTDTQYF. The J gene is TRBJ2-3, the V gene TRBV7-9; 7 bases are a match to TRBD1. CDR3 length: 15 residues. The germline V gene encodes CDR1 SEHNR and CDR2 FQNEAQ (reference sequence). V lost 1 base and J lost 0; bases outside the gene matches: 1.

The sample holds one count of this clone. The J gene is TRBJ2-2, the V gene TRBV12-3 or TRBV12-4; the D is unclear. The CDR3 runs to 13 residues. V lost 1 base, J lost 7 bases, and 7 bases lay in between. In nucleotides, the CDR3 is TGTGCCAGCAGTTTAGTAGTGGGCGGGGAGCTGTTTTTT. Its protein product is CASSLVVGGELFF.

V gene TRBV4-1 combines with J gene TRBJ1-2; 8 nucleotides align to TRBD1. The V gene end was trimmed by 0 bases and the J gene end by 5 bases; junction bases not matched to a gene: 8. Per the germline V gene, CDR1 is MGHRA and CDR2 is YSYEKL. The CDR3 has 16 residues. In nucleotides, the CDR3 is TGCGCCAGCAGCCAAGATTGGAACAGGGGGATTTATGGCTACACCTTC. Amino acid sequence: CASSQDWNRGIYGYTF.

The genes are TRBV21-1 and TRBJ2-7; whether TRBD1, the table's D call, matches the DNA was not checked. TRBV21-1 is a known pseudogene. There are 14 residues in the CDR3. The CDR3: CASTLRQASYEQYF. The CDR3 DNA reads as TGTGCCAGCACCTTAAGACAAGCCTCCTACGAGCAGTACTTC.

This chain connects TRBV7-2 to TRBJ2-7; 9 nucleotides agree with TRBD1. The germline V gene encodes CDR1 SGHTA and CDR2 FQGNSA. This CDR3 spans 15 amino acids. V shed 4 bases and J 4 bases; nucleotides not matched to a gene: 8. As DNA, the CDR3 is TGTGCCAGCAGCTCCCCCGGGACAGGGAAGTACGAGCAGTACTTC. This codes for CASSSPGTGKYEQYF.

The CDR3: CSVGERGTEAFF. CDR3 bases: TGCAGCGTTGGGGAACGGGGCACTGAAGCTTTCTTT. V and J are TRBV29-1 and TRBJ1-1; D gene unclear. CDR3 size: 12 residues. V shed 4 bases and J shed 4 bases, with 10 bases lying between them. Germline V gene data show CDR1 as SQVTM and CDR2 as ANQGSEA.

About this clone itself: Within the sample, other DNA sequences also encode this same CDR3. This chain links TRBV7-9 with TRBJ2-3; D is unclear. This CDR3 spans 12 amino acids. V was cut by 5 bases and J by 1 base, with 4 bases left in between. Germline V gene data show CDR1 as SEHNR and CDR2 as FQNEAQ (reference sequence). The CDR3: CASSPGTDTQYF. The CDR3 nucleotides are TGTGCCAGCAGCCCCGGCACAGATACGCAGTATTTT.

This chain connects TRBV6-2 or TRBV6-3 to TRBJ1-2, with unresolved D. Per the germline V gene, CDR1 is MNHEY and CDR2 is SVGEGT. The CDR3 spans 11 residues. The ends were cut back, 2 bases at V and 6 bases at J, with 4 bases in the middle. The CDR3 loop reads CASSYLNGYTF. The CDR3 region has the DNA TGTGCCAGCAGTTACCTGAATGGCTACACCTTC.

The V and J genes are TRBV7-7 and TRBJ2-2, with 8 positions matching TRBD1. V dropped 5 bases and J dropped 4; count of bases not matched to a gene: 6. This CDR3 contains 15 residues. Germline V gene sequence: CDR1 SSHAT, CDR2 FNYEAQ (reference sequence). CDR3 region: CASSIGQGGTGELFF. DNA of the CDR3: TGTGCCAGCAGCATAGGACAGGGCGGCACCGGGGAGCTGTTTTTT.

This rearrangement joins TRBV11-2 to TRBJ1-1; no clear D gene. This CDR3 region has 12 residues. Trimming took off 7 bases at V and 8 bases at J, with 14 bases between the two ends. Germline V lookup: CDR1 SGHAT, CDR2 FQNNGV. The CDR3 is CASIGSPPEAFF. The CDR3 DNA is TGTGCCAGCATAGGAAGCCCGCCGGAAGCTTTCTTT.

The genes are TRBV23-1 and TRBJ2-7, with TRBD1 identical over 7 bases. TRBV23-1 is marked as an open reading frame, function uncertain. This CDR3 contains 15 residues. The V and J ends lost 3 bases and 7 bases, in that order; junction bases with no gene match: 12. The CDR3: CASSHLGDRREEQYF. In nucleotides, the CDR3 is TGCGCCAGCAGTCATTTGGGGGACAGACGCGAGGAGCAGTACTTC.

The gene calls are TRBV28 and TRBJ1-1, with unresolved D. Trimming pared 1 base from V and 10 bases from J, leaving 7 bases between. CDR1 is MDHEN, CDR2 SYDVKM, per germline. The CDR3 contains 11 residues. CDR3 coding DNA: TGTGCCAGCAGTTTATCCCGGGGAGCTTTCTTT. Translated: CASSLSRGAFF.

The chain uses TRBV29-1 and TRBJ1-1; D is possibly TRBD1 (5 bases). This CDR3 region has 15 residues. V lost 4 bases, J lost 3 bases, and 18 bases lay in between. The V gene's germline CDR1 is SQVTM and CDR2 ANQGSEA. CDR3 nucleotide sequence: TGCAGCGTTGGACAGCTCCTATCAAGGGACACTGAAGCTTTCTTT. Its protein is CSVGQLLSRDTEAFF.

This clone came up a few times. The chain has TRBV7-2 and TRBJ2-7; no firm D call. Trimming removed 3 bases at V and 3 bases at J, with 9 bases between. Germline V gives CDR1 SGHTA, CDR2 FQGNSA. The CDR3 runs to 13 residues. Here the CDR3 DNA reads TGTGCCAGCAGCTTCTCATCCTTCTACGAGCAGTACTTC. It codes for CASSFSSFYEQYF.

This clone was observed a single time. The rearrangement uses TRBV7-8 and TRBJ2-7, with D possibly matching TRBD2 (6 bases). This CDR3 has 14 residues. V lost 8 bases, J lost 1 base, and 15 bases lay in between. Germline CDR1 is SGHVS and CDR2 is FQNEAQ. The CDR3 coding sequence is TGTGCCAGCGTTGCCGGGAGAGGGTCCTACGAGCAGTACTTC. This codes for CASVAGRGSYEQYF.

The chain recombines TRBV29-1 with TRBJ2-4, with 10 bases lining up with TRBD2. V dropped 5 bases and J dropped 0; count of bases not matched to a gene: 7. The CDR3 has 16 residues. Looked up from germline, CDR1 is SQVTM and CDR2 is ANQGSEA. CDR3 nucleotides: TGCAGCGTTCGACTAGCGGGTGGCCTAGCCAAAAACATTCAGTACTTC. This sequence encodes CSVRLAGGLAKNIQYF.

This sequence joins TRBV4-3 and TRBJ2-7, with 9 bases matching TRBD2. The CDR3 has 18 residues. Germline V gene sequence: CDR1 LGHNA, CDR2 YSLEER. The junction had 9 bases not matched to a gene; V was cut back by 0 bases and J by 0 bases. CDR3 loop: CASSQDSGSGRFSYEQYF. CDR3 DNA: TGCGCCAGCAGCCAAGATTCCGGAAGCGGGAGGTTCTCCTACGAGCAGTACTTC.

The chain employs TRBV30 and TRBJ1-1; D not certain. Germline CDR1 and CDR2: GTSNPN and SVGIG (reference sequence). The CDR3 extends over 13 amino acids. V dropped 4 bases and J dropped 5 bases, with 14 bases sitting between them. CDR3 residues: CAWNDGVRTEAFF. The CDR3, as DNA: TGTGCCTGGAATGACGGGGTCAGGACTGAAGCTTTCTTT.

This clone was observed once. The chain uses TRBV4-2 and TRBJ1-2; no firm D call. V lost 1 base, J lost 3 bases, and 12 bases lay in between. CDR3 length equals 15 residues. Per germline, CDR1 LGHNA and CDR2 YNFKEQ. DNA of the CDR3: TGTGCCAGCAGCCAAGCTACCGGATCCGACTATGGCTACACCTTC. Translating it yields CASSQATGSDYGYTF.

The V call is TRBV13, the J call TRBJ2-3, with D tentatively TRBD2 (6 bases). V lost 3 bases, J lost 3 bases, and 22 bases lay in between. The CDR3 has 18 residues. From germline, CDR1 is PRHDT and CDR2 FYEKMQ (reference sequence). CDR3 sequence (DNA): TGTGCCAGCAGCTTCCTGTCCAGTCGGAGGGTAGGGACAGATACGCAGTATTTT. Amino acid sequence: CASSFLSSRRVGTDTQYF.